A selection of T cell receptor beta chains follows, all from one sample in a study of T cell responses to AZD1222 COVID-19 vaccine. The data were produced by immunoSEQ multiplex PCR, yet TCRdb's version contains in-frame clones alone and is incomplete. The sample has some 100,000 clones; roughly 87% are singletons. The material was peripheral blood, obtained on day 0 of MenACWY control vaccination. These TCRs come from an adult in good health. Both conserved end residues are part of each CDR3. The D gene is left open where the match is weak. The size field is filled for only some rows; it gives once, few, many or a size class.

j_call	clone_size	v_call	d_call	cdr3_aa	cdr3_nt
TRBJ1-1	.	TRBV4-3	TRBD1	CASSHAGTAEAFF	TGCGCCAGCAGCCACGCCGGGACAGCTGAAGCTTTCTTT
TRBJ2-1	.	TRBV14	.	CASSQGRLLTPNEQFF	TGTGCCAGCAGCCAAGGACGCCTATTGACCCCCAATGAGCAGTTCTTC
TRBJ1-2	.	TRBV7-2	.	CASSNQPPLGSGYTF	TGTGCCAGCAGCAACCAACCGCCGTTAGGGAGTGGCTACACCTTC
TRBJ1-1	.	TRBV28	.	CASALPGGITEAFF	TGTGCCAGCGCCTTGCCGGGGGGCATCACTGAAGCTTTCTTT
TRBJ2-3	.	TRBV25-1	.	CASSDIGNTDTQYF	TGTGCCAGCAGTGACATAGGAAACACAGATACGCAGTATTTT
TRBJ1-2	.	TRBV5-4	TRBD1	CASSLWQGVGGYTF	TGTGCCAGCAGCTTGTGGCAGGGGGTAGGTGGCTACACCTTC
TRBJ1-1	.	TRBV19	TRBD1	CASSREYRGDTEAFF	TGTGCCAGTAGTAGAGAATACAGGGGCGACACTGAAGCTTTCTTT
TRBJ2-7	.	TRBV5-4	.	CASSLDRAYEQYF	TGTGCCAGCAGCTTAGACAGAGCCTACGAGCAGTACTTC
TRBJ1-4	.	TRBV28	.	CASSYPPALEEKLFF	TGTGCCAGCAGTTATCCTCCCGCCCTCGAGGAAAAACTGTTTTTT
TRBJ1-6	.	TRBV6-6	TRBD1	CASRGPTGEDSPLHF	TGTGCCAGCAGGGGGCCTACAGGGGAGGATTCACCCCTCCACTTT
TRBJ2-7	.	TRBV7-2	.	CASSLTGTYEQYF	TGTGCCAGCAGCTTGACAGGCACCTACGAGCAGTACTTC
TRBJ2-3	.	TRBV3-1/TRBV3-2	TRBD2	CASSLVAGGRTDTQYF	TGTGCCAGCAGCCTTGTAGCGGGGGGCCGCACAGATACGCAGTATTTT
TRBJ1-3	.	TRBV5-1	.	CASSQEDIRSGNTIYF	TGCGCCAGCAGCCAGGAGGACATACGCTCTGGAAACACCATATATTTT
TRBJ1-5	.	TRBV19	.	CASSNFGDNQPQHF	TGTGCCAGTAGTAATTTCGGTGACAATCAGCCCCAGCATTTT
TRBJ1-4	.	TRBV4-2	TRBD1	CASSQPTGGGTNEKLFF	TGTGCCAGCAGCCAACCCACAGGGGGCGGAACCAATGAAAAACTGTTTTTT
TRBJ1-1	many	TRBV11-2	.	CASSLKFGEMNTEAFF	TGTGCCAGCAGCTTAAAGTTTGGGGAAATGAACACTGAAGCTTTCTTT
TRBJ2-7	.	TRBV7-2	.	CASSSGFAYEQYF	TGTGCCAGCAGCTCAGGGTTTGCCTACGAGCAGTACTTC
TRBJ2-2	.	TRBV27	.	CASSFWGGHDTGELFF	TGTGCCAGCAGTTTTTGGGGGGGGCACGACACCGGGGAGCTGTTTTTT
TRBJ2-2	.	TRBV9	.	CASSVAPRQNTGELFF	TGTGCCAGCAGCGTAGCTCCGAGACAGAACACCGGGGAGCTGTTTTTT
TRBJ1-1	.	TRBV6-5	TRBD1	CASKGQGYTEAFF	TGTGCCAGCAAGGGACAGGGATACACTGAAGCTTTCTTT
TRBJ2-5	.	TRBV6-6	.	CASSYRDIQETQYF	TGTGCCAGCAGTTACCGGGACATCCAAGAGACCCAGTACTTC
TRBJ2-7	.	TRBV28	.	CASSSGQSSYEQYF	TGTGCCAGCAGTTCCGGACAGAGCTCCTACGAGCAGTACTTC
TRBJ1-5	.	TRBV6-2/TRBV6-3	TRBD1	CASSPHGQGGGNQPQHF	TGTGCCAGCAGTCCCCACGGACAGGGTGGAGGGAATCAGCCCCAGCATTTT
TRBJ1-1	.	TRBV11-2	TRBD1	CASSLGNTQGERTEAFF	TGTGCCAGCAGCTTAGGGAATACGCAGGGGGAACGTACTGAAGCTTTCTTT
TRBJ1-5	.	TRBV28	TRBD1	CASSLPSRDRGNSNQPQHF	TGTGCCAGCAGTTTACCATCTCGGGACAGAGGAAATAGCAATCAGCCCCAGCATTTT
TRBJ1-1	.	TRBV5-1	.	CASSFTGQTTEAFF	TGCGCCAGCAGCTTCACAGGACAGACAACTGAAGCTTTCTTT
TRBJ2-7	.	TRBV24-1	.	CATSDPFSGYEQYF	TGTGCCACCAGTGATCCCTTCTCGGGTTACGAGCAGTACTTC
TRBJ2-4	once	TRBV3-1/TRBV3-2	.	CASSQEMGPRGIQYF	TGTGCCAGCAGCCAAGAGATGGGCCCGAGGGGCATTCAGTACTTC
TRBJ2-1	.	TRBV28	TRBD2	CASSPTLAGAQFF	TGTGCCAGCAGTCCCACGCTAGCGGGGGCTCAGTTCTTC
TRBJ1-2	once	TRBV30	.	CAWRSGGRYYGYTF	TGTGCCTGGCGGTCCGGGGGGCGATACTATGGCTACACCTTC
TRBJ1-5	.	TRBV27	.	CASSPQTGPWQPQHF	TGTGCCAGCAGTCCACAGACGGGGCCCTGGCAGCCCCAGCATTTT
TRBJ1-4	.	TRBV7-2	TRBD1	CASSLNRGDEKLFF	TGTGCCAGCAGCCTAAACAGGGGGGATGAAAAACTGTTTTTT
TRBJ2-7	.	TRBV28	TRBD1	CASSDLTGTGAVEQYF	TGTGCCAGCAGTGACCTTACCGGGACAGGGGCGGTCGAGCAGTACTTC
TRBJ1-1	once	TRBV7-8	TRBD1	CASSPDRDTEAFF	TGTGCCAGCAGTCCCGACAGGGACACTGAAGCTTTCTTT
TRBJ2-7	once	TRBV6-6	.	CASSYTGTGDSYEQYF	TGTGCCAGCAGTTATACCGGGACCGGGGACTCCTACGAGCAGTACTTC
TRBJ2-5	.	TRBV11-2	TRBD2	CASSERGNQETQYF	TGTGCCAGCAGTGAGCGGGGGAACCAAGAGACCCAGTACTTC
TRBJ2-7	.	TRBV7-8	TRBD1	CASSTPGQGAYEQYF	TGTGCCAGCAGCACACCGGGACAGGGGGCCTACGAGCAGTACTTC
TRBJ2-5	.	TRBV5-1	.	CASSLNDWMETQYF	TGCGCCAGCAGCTTGAATGATTGGATGGAGACCCAGTACTTC
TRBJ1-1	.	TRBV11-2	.	CASSLGRETEAFF	TGTGCCAGCAGCTTGGGCAGGGAGACTGAAGCTTTCTTT
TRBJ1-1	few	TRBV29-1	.	CSVPTKNTEAFF	TGCAGCGTTCCAACCAAGAACACTGAAGCTTTCTTT
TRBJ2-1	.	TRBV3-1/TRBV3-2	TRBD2	CASSLPGGAGPYNEQFF	TGTGCCAGCAGCCTCCCCGGGGGGGCGGGCCCCTACAATGAGCAGTTCTTC
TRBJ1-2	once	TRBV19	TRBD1	CASTLRGLFGYTF	TGTGCCAGTACCCTCAGGGGGCTGTTCGGCTACACCTTC
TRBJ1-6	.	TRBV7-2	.	CASSLRDRQRSLHF	TGTGCCAGCAGCTTAAGGGACCGCCAGCGCTCCCTCCACTTT
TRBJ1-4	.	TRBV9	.	CASNGGSTGDRKLFF	TGTGCCAGCAACGGGGGTTCTACAGGAGACCGAAAACTGTTTTTT
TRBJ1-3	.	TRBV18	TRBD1	CASSGEGTGHRNTIYF	TGTGCCAGCTCCGGCGAGGGGACAGGGCATCGAAACACCATATATTTT
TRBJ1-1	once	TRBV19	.	CASQRGLEAFF	TGTGCCAGTCAACGGGGCCTAGAAGCTTTCTTT
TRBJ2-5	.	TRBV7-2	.	CASSSTLAETQYF	TGTGCCAGCAGCTCAACCCTCGCGGAGACCCAGTACTTC
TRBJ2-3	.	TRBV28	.	CASSQISVLDYRTDTQYF	TGTGCCAGCAGTCAAATTAGCGTTTTAGACTATAGGACAGATACGCAGTATTTT
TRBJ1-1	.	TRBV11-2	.	CASSLDRFPSAFF	TGTGCCAGCAGCTTAGATCGGTTCCCTTCAGCTTTCTTT
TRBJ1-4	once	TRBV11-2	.	CASSLSLSGEKLFF	TGTGCCAGCAGCTTAAGTTTATCGGGCGAAAAACTGTTTTTT
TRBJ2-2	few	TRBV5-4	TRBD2	CASRSGLAGSSGATGELFF	TGTGCCAGCAGATCCGGACTAGCGGGGAGCTCCGGGGCCACCGGGGAGCTGTTTTTT
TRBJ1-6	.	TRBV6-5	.	CASSYLQNSPLHF	TGTGCCAGCAGTTACCTTCAGAATTCACCCCTCCACTTT